The 21 T cell receptor beta chains given below trace back to one sample, sequenced in a study of shared clonotypes between healthy human individuals. The naive CD8 subset, CD45RO-negative cells positively selected for CCR7, excluded terminally differentiated effector memory CD45RA+ cells. Assay: immunoSEQ multiplex PCR; the TCRdb copy retains only in-frame clones and omits some. This sample carries millions of clones, 85% to 95% of them seen once, and the ten largest clones take roughly 1%. Sequencing used naive CD8+ T cells sorted from blood. These receptors all come from a man aged 18 to 35 in good health.

J is TRBJ2-5 and V is TRBV5-6, with TRBD1 identical over 10 bases. V lost 4 bases to trimming and J lost 5 bases; unmatched junction nucleotides: 5. Germline V lookup: CDR1 SGHDT, CDR2 YYEEEE. The CDR3 runs 14 residues. The CDR3 nucleotides are TGTGCCAGCAGCCAAGACAGGGGGCCCGAGACCCAGTACTTC. Its translation is CASSQDRGPETQYF.

The chain employs TRBV11-2 and TRBJ2-7, with 7 bases aligning to TRBD1. This CDR3 contains 17 residues. Trimming removed 3 bases from V and 1 base from J; junction bases left unmatched: 12. CDR1 and CDR2 (germline): SGHAT, FQNNGV. For the CDR3, the DNA is TGTGCCAGCAGCTTGCCGAAGGGACAGACCTTTTCCTACGAGCAGTACTTC. Translating it yields CASSLPKGQTFSYEQYF.

This clone showed up just once. The chain has TRBV7-9 and TRBJ1-1; D remains unclear. V lost 5 bases and J lost 8, with 15 bases in between. The CDR3 runs 13 residues. CDR1 and CDR2 from the germline V gene are SEHNR and FQNEAQ (reference sequence). The CDR3 spells CASSPPNGQEAFF. CDR3 bases: TGTGCCAGCAGCCCCCCTAACGGGCAGGAAGCTTTCTTT.

Details on this clone: The junction shows a germline mismatch at one end, possibly a read error. This CDR3 reads CASSQGTTQESHSPLLF. The DNA for the CDR3 is TGCGCCAGCAGCCAGGGGACAACACAGGAGTCCCATTCACCCCTCCTCTTT. The chain has TRBV4-3 and TRBJ1-6; D perhaps matches TRBD1 (6 bases). The CDR3 is made up of 17 amino acids. The germline CDR1 and CDR2 sequences are LGHNA and YSLEER.

This clone was seen only once. The CDR3 here is CASGPLGYTEAFF. CDR3 DNA sequence: TGTGCCAGCGGCCCGTTAGGGTACACTGAAGCTTTCTTT. The chain has TRBV2 and TRBJ1-1; the D is unclear. The germline V and J ends were trimmed by 8 bases and 3 bases, with 13 bases remaining between them. The CDR3 is made up of 13 amino acids. The germline V gene has CDR1 SNHLY and CDR2 FYNNEI.

V and J are TRBV10-3 and TRBJ2-1, with D perhaps given as TRBD1 or TRBD2 (5 bases each). V shed 4 bases and J shed 3 bases, with 7 bases lying between them. This CDR3 has 13 amino acids. The germline CDR1 and CDR2 sequences are ENHRY and SYGVKD. CDR3 nucleotide sequence: TGTGCCATCAGTGCGGGACGCTACAATGAGCAGTTCTTC. As protein: CAISAGRYNEQFF.

The V call is TRBV10-3, the J call TRBJ2-3; 9 nucleotides align to TRBD1. Looked up from germline, CDR1 is ENHRY and CDR2 is SYGVKD. There are 13 residues in the CDR3. V shed 8 bases, J shed 4 bases, and the junction held 4 bases outside the gene matches. The CDR3 DNA follows: TGTGCCATCCGGGACAGGGTACCAGATACGCAGTATTTT. Translation: CAIRDRVPDTQYF.

Turning to this clone: Other DNA sequences from this sample encode an identical CDR3 as well. The rearrangement uses TRBV27 and TRBJ2-7, with 8 bases lining up with TRBD1. The CDR3 has 14 residues. Germline V gives CDR1 MNHEY, CDR2 SMNVEV (reference sequence). V lost 4 bases, J lost 2 bases, and 4 bases stayed unmatched. The CDR3 nucleotides are TGTGCCAGCAGTTCGACAGGGGCCACCTACGAGCAGTACTTC. Residues: CASSSTGATYEQYF.

This chain connects TRBV7-8 to TRBJ2-5; 12 nucleotides agree with TRBD2. The CDR3 length is 18 residues. V lost 1 base, J lost 0 bases, and 6 bases stayed unmatched. The germline V gene encodes CDR1 SGHVS and CDR2 FQNEAQ. The CDR3 is CASSLGLAGGLNQETQYF. DNA of the CDR3: TGTGCCAGCAGCTTAGGGCTAGCGGGAGGGTTAAACCAAGAGACCCAGTACTTC. Based on the CDR3 plus reference TRBV7-8 and TRBJ2-5, the full variable domain is GAGVSQSPRYKVAKRGQDVALRCDPISGHVSLFWYQQALGQGPEFLTYFQNEAQLDKSGLPSDRFFAERPEGSVSTLKIQRTQQEDSAVYLCASSLGLAGGLNQETQYFGPGTRLLVL.

Here the CDR3 reads CSVEDIENIQYF. The CDR3 bases are TGCAGCGTTGAAGATATTGAAAACATTCAGTACTTC. The rearrangement links TRBV29-1 to TRBJ2-4; no firm D call. V was pared by 0 bases and J by 5 bases, with 5 bases between. CDR1 and CDR2 (germline): SQVTM, ANQGSEA. This CDR3 is 12 amino acids long.

On this clone: The sample contains more than one DNA sequence encoding this CDR3. The chain is built from TRBV27 and TRBJ2-1; D may be TRBD1 or TRBD2 (5 bases each). Germline V lookup: CDR1 MNHEY, CDR2 SMNVEV (reference sequence). CDR3 size: 15 residues. Trimming took off 0 bases at V and 4 bases at J, with 10 bases between the two ends. CDR3: CASSLSRGPYNEQFF. The CDR3 nucleotides are TGTGCCAGCAGTTTATCGAGGGGACCTTACAATGAGCAGTTCTTC.

CDR3 nucleotides: TGCGCCAGCAGCCAAGAGAATGGGCAGGGGGCCCCGAACACTGAAGCTTTCTTT. This translates into CASSQENGQGAPNTEAFF. The genes are TRBV4-3 and TRBJ1-1; 8 bases are a match to TRBD1. V dropped 0 bases and J dropped 1; count of bases not matched to a gene: 10. This CDR3 is built from 18 residues. From germline, CDR1 is LGHNA and CDR2 YSLEER.

V usage is TRBV30 and J usage is TRBJ1-6; no reliable D call. CDR1 is GTSNPN and CDR2 is SVGIG in the germline V gene (reference sequence). The CDR3 is made up of 12 amino acids. Trimming pared 7 bases from V and 10 bases from J, leaving 14 bases between. CDR3 bases: TGTGCCTCGAAGAACCTTCTCTCACCCCTCCACTTT. Translating gives CASKNLLSPLHF.

The CDR3 loop is CASSPTSTTNEKLFF. The CDR3 DNA sequence: TGCGCCAGCAGCCCTACTTCAACAACTAATGAAAAACTGTTTTTT. J is TRBJ1-4 and V is TRBV4-1; D ambiguous. Germline V gene lookup returns CDR1 MGHRA and CDR2 YSYEKL. The V end was cut by 4 bases, the J end by 0 bases, with 9 bases between. The CDR3 contains 15 residues.

A note on this clone: Other DNA variants within this sample encode the same CDR3. The chain carries TRBV5-1 and TRBJ1-1; the match to TRBD1 covers 7 bases. CDR1 and CDR2 (germline): SGHRS, YFSETQ. This CDR3 comprises 14 residues. V shed 0 bases, J shed 4 bases, and the junction held 3 bases outside the gene matches. The CDR3 region has the DNA TGCGCCAGCAGCTTGGCCAGGACAGGCACTGAAGCTTTCTTT. It yields the protein CASSLARTGTEAFF.

This rearrangement joins TRBV30 to TRBJ2-3, with TRBD2 matching over 8 bases. The CDR3 extends over 14 amino acids. In germline, CDR1 is GTSNPN, CDR2 SVGIG (reference sequence). V dropped 2 bases and J dropped 2; count of bases not matched to a gene: 3. The CDR3 region has the DNA TGTGCCTGGAGTATAGCGGGGCTCACAGATACGCAGTATTTT. Protein: CAWSIAGLTDTQYF.

This chain connects TRBV2 to TRBJ1-2, with D possibly being TRBD1 (5 bases). Per the germline V gene, CDR1 is SNHLY and CDR2 is FYNNEI. The CDR3 totals 12 residues. V dropped 11 bases and J dropped 5 bases, with 15 bases sitting between them. CDR3 in amino acids: CAPWGGAYGYTF. CDR3 in DNA: TGTGCCCCCTGGGGAGGGGCATATGGCTACACCTTC.

This clone turned up a few times. Other DNA sequences within the sample encode an identical CDR3. The rearrangement links TRBV4-1 to TRBJ1-1; D remains ambiguous. Germline assignment: CDR1 MGHRA and CDR2 YSYEKL. Trimming pared 0 bases from V and 8 bases from J, leaving 13 bases between. CDR3 length equals 14 residues. The DNA of the CDR3 is TGCGCCAGCAGCCAAGATGGTAGTCGCCGGGAAGCTTTCTTT. Translating it yields CASSQDGSRREAFF.

The chain links TRBV2 to TRBJ2-7, with 13 bases aligning to TRBD2. Germline-derived CDR1 and CDR2 are SNHLY and FYNNEI. The CDR3 extends over 18 amino acids. With V trimmed by 7 bases and J by 3 bases, 15 bases remained unmatched. The CDR3 nucleotides read TGTGCCAGCACCAAGCTCGGGACTAGCGGGGTTCCTCACTACGAGCAGTACTTC. This codes for CASTKLGTSGVPHYEQYF.

The V and J genes are TRBV27 and TRBJ2-1; possible D gene TRBD2, 6 bases. With 7 bases removed from V and 3 bases from J, the gap between germline ends came to 13 bases. This CDR3 is 14 amino acids long. Germline values: CDR1 MNHEY, CDR2 SMNVEV (reference sequence). CDR3 sequence (DNA): TGTGCCAGCATTGGAGGGCCCTTCTACAATGAGCAGTTCTTC. Amino acid sequence: CASIGGPFYNEQFF.

This rearrangement joins TRBV6-5 to TRBJ2-3; D unresolved. CDR1 is MNHEY and CDR2 is SVGAGI in the germline V gene. The CDR3 consists of 14 residues. Deletions cut 0 bases from V and 6 bases from J, with 10 bases between. The CDR3 nucleotides read TGTGCCAGCAGTTACTCGAGCAGTGGGGATACGCAGTATTTT. Protein product: CASSYSSSGDTQYF.